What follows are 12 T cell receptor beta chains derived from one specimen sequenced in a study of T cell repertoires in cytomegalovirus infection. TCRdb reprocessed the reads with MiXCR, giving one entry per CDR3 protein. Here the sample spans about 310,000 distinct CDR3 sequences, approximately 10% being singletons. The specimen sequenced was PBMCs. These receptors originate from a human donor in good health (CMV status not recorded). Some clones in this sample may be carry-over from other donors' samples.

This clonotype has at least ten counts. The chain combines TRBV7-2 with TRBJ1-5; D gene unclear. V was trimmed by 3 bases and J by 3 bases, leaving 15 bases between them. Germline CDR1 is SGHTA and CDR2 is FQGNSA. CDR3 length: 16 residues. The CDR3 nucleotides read TGTGCCAGCAGCTTCGGTTGGGTGGGAAACAATCAGCCCCAGCATTTT. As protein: CASSFGWVGNNQPQHF.

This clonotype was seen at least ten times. The CDR3 DNA sequence: TGTGCCAGCAGTGAAAGGAGGGAACGGAGTTACGAGCAGTACGTC. Translated, it gives CASSERRERSYEQYV. The chain is built from TRBV6-1 and TRBJ2-7; maybe TRBD2 (6 bases). V lost 2 bases and J lost 4, with 15 bases in between. This CDR3 is built from 15 residues. Germline loops: CDR1 MNHNS, CDR2 SASEGT.

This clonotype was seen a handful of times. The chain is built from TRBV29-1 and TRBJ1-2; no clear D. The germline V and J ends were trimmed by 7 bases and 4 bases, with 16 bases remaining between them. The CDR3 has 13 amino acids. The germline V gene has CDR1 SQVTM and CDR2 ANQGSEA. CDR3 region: CSAGGPGSYGYTF. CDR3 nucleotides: TGCAGCGCCGGCGGTCCGGGGAGCTATGGCTACACCTTC.

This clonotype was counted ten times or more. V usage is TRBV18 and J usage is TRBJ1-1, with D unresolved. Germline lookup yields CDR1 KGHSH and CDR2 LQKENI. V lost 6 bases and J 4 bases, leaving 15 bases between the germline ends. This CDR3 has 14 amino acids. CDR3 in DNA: TGTGCCAGCTCGCCCCTCGGAGGGCCCACTGAAGCTTTCTTT. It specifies CASSPLGGPTEAFF.

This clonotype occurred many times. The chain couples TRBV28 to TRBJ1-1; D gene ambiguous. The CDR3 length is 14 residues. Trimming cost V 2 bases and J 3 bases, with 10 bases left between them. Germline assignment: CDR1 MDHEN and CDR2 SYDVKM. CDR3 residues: CASSLPRGDTEAFF. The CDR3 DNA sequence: TGTGCCAGCAGTTTACCCCGCGGGGACACTGAAGCTTTCTTT.

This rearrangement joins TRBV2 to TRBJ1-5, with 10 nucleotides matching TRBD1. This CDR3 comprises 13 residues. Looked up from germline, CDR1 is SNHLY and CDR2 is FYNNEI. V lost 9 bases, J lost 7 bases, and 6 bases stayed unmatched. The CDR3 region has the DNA TGTGCCAGTGGGACAGGGGATATGCAGCCCCAGCATTTT. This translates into CASGTGDMQPQHF.

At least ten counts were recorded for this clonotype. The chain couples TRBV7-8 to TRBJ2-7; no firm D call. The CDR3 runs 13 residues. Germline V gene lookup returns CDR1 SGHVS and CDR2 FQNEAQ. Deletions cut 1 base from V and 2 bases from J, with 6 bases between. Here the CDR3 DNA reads TGTGCCAGCAGCTTAGACAGCCCCTACGAGCAGTACGTC. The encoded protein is CASSLDSPYEQYV.

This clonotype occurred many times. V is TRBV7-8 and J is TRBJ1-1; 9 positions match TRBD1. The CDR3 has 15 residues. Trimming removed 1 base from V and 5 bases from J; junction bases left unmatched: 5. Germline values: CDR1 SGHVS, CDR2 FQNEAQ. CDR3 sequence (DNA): TGTGCCAGCAGCTTAGGGGGACAGGGAGGTACTGAAGCTTTCTTT. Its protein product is CASSLGGQGGTEAFF.

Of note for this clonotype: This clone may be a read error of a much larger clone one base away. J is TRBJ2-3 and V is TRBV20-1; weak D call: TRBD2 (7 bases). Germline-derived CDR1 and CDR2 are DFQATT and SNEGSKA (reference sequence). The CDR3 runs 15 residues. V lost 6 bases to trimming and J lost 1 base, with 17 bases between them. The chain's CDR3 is CSAGGGGGRTDTQYF. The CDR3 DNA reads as TGCAGTGCGGGGGGGGGGGGGGGGCGCACAGATACGCAGTATTTT.

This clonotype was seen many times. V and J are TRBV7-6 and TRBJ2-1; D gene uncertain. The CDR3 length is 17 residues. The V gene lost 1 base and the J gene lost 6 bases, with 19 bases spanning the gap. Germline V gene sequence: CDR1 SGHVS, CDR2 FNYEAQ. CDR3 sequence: CASSLEVDQAPINEQFF. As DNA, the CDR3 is TGTGCCAGCAGCTTAGAGGTGGACCAAGCTCCCATCAATGAGCAGTTCTTC. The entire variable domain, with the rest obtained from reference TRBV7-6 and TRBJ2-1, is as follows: GAGVSQSPRYKVTKRGQDVALRCDPISGHVSLYWYRQALGQGPEFLTYFNYEAQQDKSGLPNDRFSAERPEGSISTLTIQRTEQRDSAMYRCASSLEVDQAPINEQFFGPGTRLTVL.

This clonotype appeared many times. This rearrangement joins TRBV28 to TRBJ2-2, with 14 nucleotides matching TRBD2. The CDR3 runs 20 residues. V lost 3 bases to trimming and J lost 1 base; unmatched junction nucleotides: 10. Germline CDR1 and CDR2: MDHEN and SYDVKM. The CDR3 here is CASSFNPGLAGVLNTGELFF. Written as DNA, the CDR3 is TGTGCCAGCAGTTTCAACCCGGGACTAGCGGGGGTTTTGAACACCGGGGAGCTGTTTTTT.

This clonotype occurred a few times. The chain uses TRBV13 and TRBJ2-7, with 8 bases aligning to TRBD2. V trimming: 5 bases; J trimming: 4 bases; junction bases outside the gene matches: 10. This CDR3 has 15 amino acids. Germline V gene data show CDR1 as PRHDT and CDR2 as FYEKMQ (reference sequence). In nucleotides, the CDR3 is TGTGCCAGCAGCCCCCGGGGGGGGGGAGCTTACGAGCAGTACTTC. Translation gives CASSPRGGGAYEQYF.